This T cell receptor beta chain was retrieved from a study of shared clonotypes between healthy human individuals. Overall study context: CD4 naive and memory got three plates each, CD8 naive two, CD8 memory one.

Naive CD8 populations comprised CD45RO-negative cells positively selected for CCR7, excluding terminally differentiated effector memory CD45RA+ cells. Adult Caucasians living in Nashville, Tennessee made up all of the donors. Trimming at V came to 6 bases and at J to 4 bases, leaving 3 bases not matched to a gene. The germline V gene has CDR1 GTSNPN and CDR2 SVGIG (reference sequence). CDR3 length: 12 residues. Some clones are missing from TCRdb's copy, which holds only in-frame ones; the method was immunoSEQ multiplex PCR. The sample lists some 2.1 million clones; approximately 94% were seen once. The clonotype comes from a young man in good health. The chain is built from TRBV30 and TRBJ2-7; 10 bases fit TRBD1. Sequences were obtained from naive CD8+ T cells sorted from blood. The DNA of the CDR3 is TGTGCCTGCGACAGGGGGCTTTACGAGCAGTACTTC. Amino acid sequence: CACDRGLYEQYF.